This TCR beta chain was found in a study of cytomegalovirus exposure and HLA in healthy donors. The germline gives CDR1 MDHEN, CDR2 SYDVKM. The CDR3 is 14 residues long. The germline V and J ends were trimmed by 8 bases and 1 base, with 13 bases remaining between them. The PCR made use of 60 Vbeta and 13 Jbeta primers. Produced via immunoSEQ multiplex PCR; TCRdb's table is partial and in-frame only. This sample has over 90,000 clones, with around 70% found just once. The chain employs TRBV28 and TRBJ2-3; no clear D gene. This TCR derives from a woman between 45 and 60 years old in good health and CMV-seropositive. Specimen: PBMCs. CDR3 loop: CASHKPAGTDTQYF. CDR3 in DNA: TGTGCCAGCCACAAGCCCGCGGGCACAGATACGCAGTATTTT.